Below, one T cell receptor (beta chain) is given with its context. This sample is drawn from a study of neoadjuvant anti-PD-1 for oral cavity cancer. The germline V gene has CDR1 SGHNT and CDR2 YYREEE (reference sequence). This CDR3 spans 15 amino acids. Trimming pared 6 bases from V and 6 bases from J, leaving 16 bases between. These oral cavity squamous cell carcinomas were HPV-negative and locally advanced. No culture or expansion preceded analysis of these blood cells. Clones were read by immunoSEQ multiplex PCR, and TCRdb kept only the in-frame ones, dropping some. Among over 15,000 clones, roughly 70% were seen once, and the ten largest hold about 2.7%.

This chain joins TRBV5-4 and TRBJ1-6; a weak D match, TRBD1 (5 bases). The sample here was PBMCs, taken before nivolumab (anti-PD-1) treatment. The TCR comes from a person between 35 and 79 years old with oral cavity squamous cell carcinoma. The CDR3 reads CASTRAGGGNSPLHF. The CDR3 region has the DNA TGTGCCAGCACCCGAGCTGGGGGGGGTAATTCACCCCTCCACTTT.